This T cell receptor (beta chain) was documented in a study of blood T cell repertoires in COVID-19. Across the study: The cDNA or gDNA used as material had been derived from T cells, B-cell-depleted T cells, or PBMCs.

In the authors' workflow: Scientists estimated how many nucleated cells there were by amplifying reference gene primers. Repertoires were generated with immunoSEQ multiplex PCR, while TCRdb's copy carries only in-frame clones and drops some. V and J calls and clone size are as listed in that table; D and trimming were resolved from the DNA. The data show about 90,000 clones, 75% to 85% seen once. This CDR3 region has 14 residues. Per germline, CDR1 SGDLS and CDR2 YYNGEE. Deletions cut 3 bases from V and 2 bases from J, with 11 bases between. The TCR originated in a woman at least 80 years old with acute or convalescent COVID-19. The chain joins TRBV9 to TRBJ2-5, with D unresolved. The sample consisted of peripheral blood. DNA of the CDR3: TGTGCCAGCAGCGAGACACCCACACAAGAGACCCAGTACTTC. This sequence encodes CASSETPTQETQYF. Full variable domain (remainder filled in from reference TRBV9 and TRBJ2-5): DSGVTQTPKHLITATGQRVTLRCSPRSGDLSVYWYQQSLDQGLQFLIQYYNGEERAKGNILERFSAQQFPDLHSELNLSSLELGDSALYFCASSETPTQETQYFGPGTRLLVL.